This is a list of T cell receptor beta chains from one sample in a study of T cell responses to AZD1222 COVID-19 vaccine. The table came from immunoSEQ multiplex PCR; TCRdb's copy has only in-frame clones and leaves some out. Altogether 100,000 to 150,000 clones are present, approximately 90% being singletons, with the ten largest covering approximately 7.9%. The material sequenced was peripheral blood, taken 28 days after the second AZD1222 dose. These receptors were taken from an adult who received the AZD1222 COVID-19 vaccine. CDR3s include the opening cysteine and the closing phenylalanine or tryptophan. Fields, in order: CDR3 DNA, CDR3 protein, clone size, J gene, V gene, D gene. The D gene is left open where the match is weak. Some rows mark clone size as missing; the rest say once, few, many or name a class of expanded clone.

CDR3 DNA: TGTGCCAGCAGTGCAGACAGGAACTACGAGCAGTACTTC; CDR3 protein: CASSADRNYEQYF; clone size: -; J gene: TRBJ2-7; V gene: TRBV2; D gene: -
CDR3 DNA: TGCGCCAGCAGCTTGTACGGGGTCCTTGGCTACACCTTC; CDR3 protein: CASSLYGVLGYTF; clone size: -; J gene: TRBJ1-2; V gene: TRBV5-1; D gene: -
CDR3 DNA: TGTGCCATCAGGGGAGCGGGAGACGAGCAGTTCTTC; CDR3 protein: CAIRGAGDEQFF; clone size: -; J gene: TRBJ2-1; V gene: TRBV10-3; D gene: TRBD2
CDR3 DNA: TGCGCCAGCAGTGAGTTGGACAGGGGACCACGGGAGACCCAGTACTTC; CDR3 protein: CASSELDRGPRETQYF; clone size: -; J gene: TRBJ2-5; V gene: TRBV10-2; D gene: TRBD1
CDR3 DNA: TGTGCCAGCAGTCAGGCTTCGTCAGGGGGCGAGTACGAGCAGTACTTC; CDR3 protein: CASSQASSGGEYEQYF; clone size: -; J gene: TRBJ2-7; V gene: TRBV28; D gene: TRBD1
CDR3 DNA: TGTGCCAGTACCAACAGGGGGGGGGTCACAGATACGCAGTATTTT; CDR3 protein: CASTNRGGVTDTQYF; clone size: -; J gene: TRBJ2-3; V gene: TRBV19; D gene: -
CDR3 DNA: TGCGCCAGCAGCCAATTCCTTGGGGGGCACAATCAGCCCCAGCATTTT; CDR3 protein: CASSQFLGGHNQPQHF; clone size: -; J gene: TRBJ1-5; V gene: TRBV4-1; D gene: -
CDR3 DNA: TGCGCCAGCGGGGAGAACTATGGCTACACCTTC; CDR3 protein: CASGENYGYTF; clone size: -; J gene: TRBJ1-2; V gene: TRBV5-1; D gene: -
CDR3 DNA: TGTGCCAGCAGCCAAGGGACTAGCGTCGAGCAGTACTTC; CDR3 protein: CASSQGTSVEQYF; clone size: -; J gene: TRBJ2-7; V gene: TRBV3-1/TRBV3-2; D gene: TRBD2
CDR3 DNA: TGTGCCACCAGTGGGAGAGGACTAGCGGGGGGGAGCTCCTACAATGAGCAGTTCTTC; CDR3 protein: CATSGRGLAGGSSYNEQFF; clone size: -; J gene: TRBJ2-1; V gene: TRBV24-1; D gene: TRBD2
CDR3 DNA: TGTGCCAGCAGTGACTCAGACACCGGGGAGCTGTTTTTT; CDR3 protein: CASSDSDTGELFF; clone size: few; J gene: TRBJ2-2; V gene: TRBV6-4; D gene: -
CDR3 DNA: TGTGCCAGCAGTTCTCACTCAGTCAGGACTAGCGGGAGGGGGGAGCAGTTCTTC; CDR3 protein: CASSSHSVRTSGRGEQFF; clone size: once; J gene: TRBJ2-1; V gene: TRBV5-4; D gene: TRBD2
CDR3 DNA: TGTGCCAGCAGAAGTGCCGGGACAGGTCTCAATGAGCAGTTCTTC; CDR3 protein: CASRSAGTGLNEQFF; clone size: -; J gene: TRBJ2-1; V gene: TRBV28; D gene: TRBD1